This TCR beta chain is from a study of preoperative IRX-2 immunotherapy in early breast cancer. Sample treatment: preoperative locoregional IRX-2 cytokine immunotherapy. This phase Ib study tested locoregional IRX-2 cytokine immunotherapy given before surgery. The table came from immunoSEQ multiplex PCR; TCRdb's copy has only in-frame clones and leaves some out. The sample includes 25,000 or so clones, more than 80% of them seen just once. Source: tumor tissue, taken after IRX-2 immunotherapy. The sequence was obtained from a human donor with breast cancer.

CDR3 DNA sequence: TGTGCCAGCTCACCGTCCAGGGTGGAAGAGACCCAGTACTTC. It encodes CASSPSRVEETQYF. The gene calls are TRBV18 and TRBJ2-5, with a tentative D call TRBD1 (5 bases). The germline V gene encodes CDR1 KGHSH and CDR2 LQKENI. CDR3 length: 14 amino acids. V gave up 3 bases and J gave up 3 bases, with 11 bases separating them.